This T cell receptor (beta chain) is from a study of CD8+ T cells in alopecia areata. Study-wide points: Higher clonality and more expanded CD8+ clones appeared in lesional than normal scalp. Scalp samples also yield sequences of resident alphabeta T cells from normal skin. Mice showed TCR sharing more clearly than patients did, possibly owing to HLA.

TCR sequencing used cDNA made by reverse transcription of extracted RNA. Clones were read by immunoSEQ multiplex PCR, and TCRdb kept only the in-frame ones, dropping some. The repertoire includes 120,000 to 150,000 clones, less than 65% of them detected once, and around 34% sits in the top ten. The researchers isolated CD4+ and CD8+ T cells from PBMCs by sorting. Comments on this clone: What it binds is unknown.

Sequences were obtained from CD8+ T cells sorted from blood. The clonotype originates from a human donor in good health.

For the CDR3, the DNA is TGCGCCAGCAGCCGGGGACAAGATCGTGAAAAACTGTTTTTT. This gives the protein CASSRGQDREKLFF. The chain is built from TRBV4-1 and TRBJ1-4; a possible D gene is TRBD1 (6 bases). The CDR3 length is 14 residues. Germline V gene sequence: CDR1 MGHRA, CDR2 YSYEKL. Between the trimmed V and J ends, which lost 4 bases and 7 bases, there was a span of 13 bases.